Below, one T cell receptor (beta chain) is given with its context. The antigen is undetermined. Sequence at one end of the junction differs from germline and may be a read error. This sample also contains other DNA sequences that code for the same CDR3. Every patient was untreated before thyroid surgery. The entry originates in a study of metastatic and nonmetastatic thyroid tumors. Background on the study: Across blood and tumor or nodule tissue, repertoires from malignant and benign thyroid patients were compared with one another. The study, taken as a whole, reports: Reports indicated that malignant thyroid tumors showed significantly higher TCR beta diversity than benign nodules did, in blood and tumor.

In the study's own analysis: In papillary thyroid cancer, a distant-metastasis classifier was built using CDR3 differences across clinicopathological groups. From the PCR reads, TCRdb re-called clones with MiXCR. None of the V and J calls come from the authors' own analysis; TCRdb made them. The sample carries approximately 50,000 clones, 20% recorded once. This CDR3 has 15 amino acids. CDR1 and CDR2 (germline): SGHAT, FQNNGV. The sequence came from a female donor with papillary thyroid cancer or a benign thyroid nodule (not recorded which). Some clones in this sample may be carry-over from other donors' samples. V gene TRBV11-2 combines with J gene TRBJ2-7, with 8 bases identical to TRBD1. Sample: blood. The CDR3 DNA sequence: TGTGCCAGTAGCCAGGACAGGGACGATGGCTACGAGCAATACTTC. Protein sequence: CASSQDRDDGYEQYF.